These 13 T cell receptor beta chains came from one sample sequenced in a study of blood T cell repertoires in COVID-19. This table comes from immunoSEQ multiplex PCR, and its TCRdb copy is limited to in-frame clones, with some not included. The repertoire holds roughly 250,000 clones, with over 80% as singletons. Sample: peripheral blood. All receptors come from a woman in her forties who had recovered from COVID-19.

This clone occurred a few times. The chain has TRBV6-6 and TRBJ2-7; D possibly corresponds to TRBD1 (6 bases). Germline CDR1 MNHNY, CDR2 SVGAGI (reference sequence). The CDR3 is 15 amino acids. V shed 6 bases and J shed 4 bases, with 19 bases lying between them. The CDR3 protein is CASRPQQGGFYEQYF. Here the CDR3 DNA reads TGTGCCAGCAGACCCCAACAGGGTGGGTTTTACGAGCAGTACTTC.

The chain joins TRBV5-4 to TRBJ2-3; TRBD1 matches at 7 bases. Germline loops: CDR1 SGHNT, CDR2 YYREEE (reference sequence). J gave up 2 bases and V 3 bases, and 9 bases lay outside the gene matches. The CDR3 has 16 residues. The CDR3 here is CASSSRKGQTTDTQYF. CDR3 nucleotide sequence: TGTGCCAGCAGCTCCCGAAAGGGACAGACCACAGATACGCAGTATTTT.

The chain employs TRBV29-1 and TRBJ1-1; tentatively, D is TRBD1 (6 bases). Germline lookup yields CDR1 SQVTM and CDR2 ANQGSEA. Trimming cost V 6 bases and J 5 bases, with 19 bases left between them. The CDR3 contains 14 residues. As DNA, the CDR3 is TGCAGCGTCGCTAGGGACACCTCGGGGACTGAAGCTTTCTTT. Translated: CSVARDTSGTEAFF. The full variable domain, in which reference TRBV29-1 and TRBJ1-1 provide the parts outside the CDR3, is SAVISQKPSRDICQRGTSLTIQCQVDSQVTMMFWYRQQPGQSLTLIATANQGSEATYESGFVIDKFPISRPNLTFSTLTVSNMSPEDSSIYLCSVARDTSGTEAFFGQGTRLTVV.

Only one count was recorded for this clone. The J gene is TRBJ2-3, the V gene TRBV7-9, with D hard to call. The CDR3 consists of 13 residues. V was pared by 5 bases and J by 4 bases, with 10 bases between. Germline CDR1 is SEHNR and CDR2 is FQNEAQ (reference sequence). For the CDR3, the DNA is TGTGCCAGCAGCCTTAGTTTCGCAGATACGCAGTATTTT. Translating it yields CASSLSFADTQYF.

The chain combines TRBV2 with TRBJ1-1, with a tentative D call TRBD1 (6 bases). V dropped 11 bases and J dropped 4 bases, with 17 bases sitting between them. From germline, CDR1 is SNHLY and CDR2 FYNNEI. The CDR3 loop spans 13 amino acids. CDR3 DNA sequence: TGTGCCGGGATGAACAGGGTCGGCACTGAAGCTTTCTTT. Translation gives CAGMNRVGTEAFF.

The V and J genes are TRBV5-4 and TRBJ1-2, with 10 positions matching TRBD1. From germline, CDR1 is SGHNT and CDR2 YYREEE (reference sequence). There are 16 residues in the CDR3. J gave up 8 bases and V 4 bases, and 14 bases lay outside the gene matches. CDR3 region: CASSPAMTGGLGGYTF. CDR3 nucleotides: TGTGCCAGCAGCCCCGCCATGACAGGGGGCCTAGGAGGCTACACCTTC. The full variable domain, in which reference TRBV5-4 and TRBJ1-2 provide the parts outside the CDR3, is ETGVTQSPTHLIKTRGQQVTLRCSSQSGHNTVSWYQQALGQGPQFIFQYYREEENGRGNFPPRFSGLQFPNYSSELNVNALELDDSALYLCASSPAMTGGLGGYTFGSGTRLTVV.

V usage is TRBV7-9 and J usage is TRBJ1-2; 7 bases agree with TRBD1. The V and J ends lost 0 bases and 6 bases, in that order; junction bases with no gene match: 1. This CDR3 is 13 amino acids long. The germline V gene has CDR1 SEHNR and CDR2 FQNEAQ (reference sequence). CDR3 loop: CASSLAGQDGYTF. CDR3 sequence (DNA): TGTGCCAGCAGCTTAGCCGGACAGGATGGCTACACCTTC. Looking up the rest from reference TRBV7-9 and TRBJ1-2 gives the full variable domain: DTGVSQNPRHKITKRGQNVTFRCDPISEHNRLYWYRQTLGQGPEFLTYFQNEAQLEKSRLLSDRFSAERPKGSFSTLEIQRTEQGDSAMYLCASSLAGQDGYTFGSGTRLTVV.

This clone showed up just a few times. The sample has other DNA sequences that encode this CDR3 too. The chain carries TRBV18 and TRBJ1-1, with TRBD1 identical over 8 bases. CDR1 is KGHSH and CDR2 is LQKENI in the germline V gene. CDR3 length: 13 amino acids. After removal of 5 bases from V and 3 bases from J, the junction contained 2 bases not matched to a gene. CDR3 bases: TGTGCCAGCTCATACAGGGGGGACACTGAAGCTTTCTTT. It yields the protein CASSYRGDTEAFF.

CDR3 protein: CASSTGTGWSEQYF. In DNA form, the CDR3 reads TGCGCCAGCAGTACCGGGACAGGGTGGAGCGAGCAGTACTTC. This chain connects TRBV10-1 to TRBJ2-7; TRBD1 agrees at 9 bases. The CDR3 length is 14 residues. V gave up 5 bases and J gave up 6 bases; unmatched junction bases: 8. Germline lookup yields CDR1 WNHNN and CDR2 SYGVQD (reference sequence).

The table lists this clone with a count of one. This chain uses TRBV24-1 with TRBJ2-3, with a weak D call TRBD1 (5 bases). The CDR3 sequence is 13 residues long. Germline lookup yields CDR1 KGHDR and CDR2 SFDVKD. Deletions cut 7 bases from V and 4 bases from J, with 11 bases between. CDR3 DNA: TGTGCCACCAGCAAACAAGGGGCAGATACGCAGTATTTT. Translation gives CATSKQGADTQYF.

This clone was seen a single time. The rearrangement uses TRBV28 and TRBJ2-7, with 8 positions matching TRBD1. Trimming removed 3 bases from V and 3 bases from J; junction bases left unmatched: 7. Germline assignment: CDR1 MDHEN and CDR2 SYDVKM. The CDR3 extends over 15 amino acids. CDR3 nucleotides: TGTGCCAGCAGTTTCCGGGACAGGCCCAACTACGAGCAGTACTTC. This encodes CASSFRDRPNYEQYF. The full variable domain, its missing parts supplied by reference TRBV28 and TRBJ2-7, is DVKVTQSSRYLVKRTGEKVFLECVQDMDHENMFWYRQDPGLGLRLIYFSYDVKMKEKGDIPEGYSVSREKKERFSLILESASTNQTSMYLCASSFRDRPNYEQYFGPGTRLTVT.

The gene calls are TRBV9 and TRBJ2-3, with 7 bases aligning to TRBD1. CDR3 size: 18 residues. Germline CDR1 and CDR2: SGDLS and YYNGEE. Trimming at V came to 3 bases and at J to 2 bases, leaving 15 bases not matched to a gene. The CDR3 spells CASSADRATYAYTDTQYF. In DNA, the CDR3 is TGTGCCAGCAGCGCCGACAGGGCTACGTACGCCTACACAGATACGCAGTATTTT.

The chain employs TRBV5-5 and TRBJ1-1; 9 nucleotides agree with TRBD1. The germline V gene encodes CDR1 SGHKS and CDR2 YYEKEE (reference sequence). The V gene end was trimmed by 4 bases and the J gene end by 4 bases; junction bases not matched to a gene: 11. The CDR3 loop spans 16 amino acids. CDR3 residues: CASSGGQGLRFTEAFF. The CDR3 DNA is TGTGCCAGCAGCGGTGGACAGGGGCTTAGGTTCACTGAAGCTTTCTTT.